Shown below are 8 T cell receptor beta chains from a single sample sequenced in a study of blood T cell repertoires in COVID-19. The table came from immunoSEQ multiplex PCR; TCRdb's copy has only in-frame clones and leaves some out. The sample carries a few hundred thousand clones, 88% recorded once. Source material: peripheral blood. Source of these receptors: a man in his sixties who had recovered from COVID-19.

CDR3 in amino acids: CASSPPPPGTDTQYF. CDR3 in DNA: TGTGCCAGCAGCCCCCCCCCTCCCGGCACAGATACGCAGTATTTT. This rearrangement joins TRBV5-5 to TRBJ2-3; D unclear. V was shortened by 4 bases and J by 1 base, with 13 bases between the two germline ends. CDR3 length: 15 amino acids. Germline V gives CDR1 SGHKS, CDR2 YYEKEE (reference sequence).

The rearrangement uses TRBV18 and TRBJ1-1, with D possibly matching TRBD1 (6 bases). The CDR3 covers 13 residues. Germline CDR1 and CDR2: KGHSH and LQKENI. Trimming cost V 3 bases and J 8 bases, with 13 bases left between them. For the CDR3, the DNA is TGTGCCAGCTCACCCCCCTCGGACAGAGAAGCTTTCTTT. It specifies CASSPPSDREAFF.

The J gene is TRBJ2-3, the V gene TRBV7-3, with 10 bases fitting TRBD2. The CDR3 is 18 residues long. Trimming cost V 5 bases and J 0 bases; bases outside gene matches: 11. Germline assignment: CDR1 SGHTA and CDR2 FQGTGA. The CDR3 region is CASSPRTGLAPSTDTQYF. The DNA for the CDR3 is TGTGCCAGCAGCCCCAGAACGGGACTAGCGCCTAGCACAGATACGCAGTATTTT.

This clone has only one observation. The V and J genes are TRBV7-9 and TRBJ1-6; D is ambiguous. This CDR3 contains 14 residues. Trimming took off 7 bases at V and 6 bases at J, with 13 bases between the two ends. Germline V lookup: CDR1 SEHNR, CDR2 FQNEAQ (reference sequence). The CDR3 region is CASTLPGGNSPLHF. CDR3 nucleotides: TGTGCCAGCACCCTTCCGGGAGGTAATTCACCCCTCCACTTT. Drawing the rest from reference TRBV7-9 and TRBJ1-6, the complete variable domain is DTGVSQNPRHKITKRGQNVTFRCDPISEHNRLYWYRQTLGQGPEFLTYFQNEAQLEKSRLLSDRFSAERPKGSFSTLEIQRTEQGDSAMYLCASTLPGGNSPLHFGNGTRLTVT.

This chain connects TRBV30 to TRBJ2-1, with 8 bases identical to TRBD2. With 1 base clipped from V and 9 bases from J, the junction kept 5 bases outside the gene matches. CDR1 is GTSNPN and CDR2 is SVGIG in the germline V gene (reference sequence). The length of the CDR3 is 13 residues. Written as DNA, the CDR3 is TGTGCCTGGAGTGGGGCGGGGGGTTTTGAGCAGTTCTTC. Its translation is CAWSGAGGFEQFF.

V is TRBV5-1 and J is TRBJ2-5; D possibly corresponds to TRBD1 (5 bases). The V gene's germline CDR1 is SGHRS and CDR2 YFSETQ. The CDR3 totals 14 residues. Trimming pared 0 bases from V and 1 base from J, leaving 7 bases between. This CDR3 is CASSLGQSQETQYF. CDR3 DNA: TGCGCCAGCAGCTTGGGACAGAGCCAAGAGACCCAGTACTTC.

The chain links TRBV5-1 to TRBJ2-3; 7 nucleotides align to TRBD2. Germline V gene data show CDR1 as SGHRS and CDR2 as YFSETQ. J was trimmed by 1 base and V by 4 bases; bases with no gene match: 9. The CDR3 runs to 16 residues. The CDR3 spells CASSRDWGGGTDTQYF. The CDR3 DNA reads as TGCGCCAGCAGCCGCGACTGGGGGGGTGGCACAGATACGCAGTATTTT. The whole variable domain, filled in from reference TRBV5-1 and TRBJ2-3, reads KAGVTQTPRYLIKTRGQQVTLSCSPISGHRSVSWYQQTPGQGLQFLFEYFSETQRNKGNFPGRFSGRQFSNSRSEMNVSTLELGDSALYLCASSRDWGGGTDTQYFGPGTRLTVL.

V and J are TRBV6-5 and TRBJ1-4; possibly TRBD1 for D (5 bases). V was cut by 8 bases and J by 8 bases, with 6 bases left in between. The CDR3 has 10 residues. Germline CDR1 and CDR2: MNHEY and SVGAGI. CDR3 DNA: TGTGCCAGCGGGGGGGAAAAACTGTTTTTT. Amino acid sequence: CASGGEKLFF.